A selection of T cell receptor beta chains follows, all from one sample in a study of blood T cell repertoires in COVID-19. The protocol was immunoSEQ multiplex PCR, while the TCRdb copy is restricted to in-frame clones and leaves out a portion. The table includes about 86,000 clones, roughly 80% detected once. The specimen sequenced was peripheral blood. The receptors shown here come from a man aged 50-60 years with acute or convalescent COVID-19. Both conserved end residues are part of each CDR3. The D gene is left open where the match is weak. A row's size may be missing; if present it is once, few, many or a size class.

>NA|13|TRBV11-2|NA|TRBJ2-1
TGTGCCAGCAGCTTAGACCAGGGATCTGAGCAGTTCTTC
CASSLDQGSEQFF
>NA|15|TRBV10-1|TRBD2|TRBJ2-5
TGCGCCAGCAGTGATCCAGCGGGGGGCCAAGAGACCCAGTACTTC
CASSDPAGGQETQYF
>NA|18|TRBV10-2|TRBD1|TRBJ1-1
TGCGCCAGCACTGGGCTCGGTCAGGGACAGGGGATGAACACTGAAGCTTTCTTT
CASTGLGQGQGMNTEAFF
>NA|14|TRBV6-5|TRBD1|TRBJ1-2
TGTGCCAGCAGTTCAGGACAGGGAGACTATGGCTACACCTTC
CASSSGQGDYGYTF
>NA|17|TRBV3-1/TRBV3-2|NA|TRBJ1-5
TGTGCCAGCAGCCAAGATTCACGGGGGGCCGGCAATCAGCCCCAGCATTTT
CASSQDSRGAGNQPQHF
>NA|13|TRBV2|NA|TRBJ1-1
TGTGCCAGCCTTCTCCCACAGAACACTGAAGCTTTCTTT
CASLLPQNTEAFF
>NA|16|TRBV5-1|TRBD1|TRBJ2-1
TGCGCCAGCAGCTTGGAGTTGGGGACAGCATACAATGAGCAGTTCTTC
CASSLELGTAYNEQFF
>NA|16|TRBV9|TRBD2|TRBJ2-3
TGTGCCAGCAGCGTAGATCTTAGCGGGAGCACAGATACGCAGTATTTT
CASSVDLSGSTDTQYF
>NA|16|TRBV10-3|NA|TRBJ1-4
TGTGCCACCGCAATTAGCAGGGTAGCAACTAATGAAAAACTGTTTTTT
CATAISRVATNEKLFF
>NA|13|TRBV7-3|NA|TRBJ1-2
TGTGCCAGCAGCCCGGACAAGAACTATGGCTACACCTTC
CASSPDKNYGYTF
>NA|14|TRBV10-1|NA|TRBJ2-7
TGCGCCAGCAGTGGAGGACGGGAGACCTACGAGCAGTACTTC
CASSGGRETYEQYF
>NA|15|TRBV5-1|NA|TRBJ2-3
TGCGCCAGCAGCTTACGACAAACCCACACAGATACGCAGTATTTT
CASSLRQTHTDTQYF
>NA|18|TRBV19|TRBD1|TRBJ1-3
TGTGCCAGCATACCGGGACAGGGGAAGGCGATGGCCCTAAACACCATATATTTT
CASIPGQGKAMALNTIYF
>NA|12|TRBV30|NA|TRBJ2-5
TGTGCCTGGACCTCAGCGCAAGAGACCCAGTACTTC
CAWTSAQETQYF
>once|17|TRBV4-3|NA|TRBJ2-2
TGCGCCAGCAGCCAACAAATCCCGGTTGGCGGGCCCGGGGAGCTGTTTTTT
CASSQQIPVGGPGELFF
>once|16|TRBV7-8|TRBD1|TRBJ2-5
TGTGCCAGCAGCTTAGGGGACAGGAGTTTTCAAGAGACCCAGTACTTC
CASSLGDRSFQETQYF
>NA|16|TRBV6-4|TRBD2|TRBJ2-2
TGTGCCAGCAGTGACTCGGGACTAGGAATTCCCGGGGAGCTGTTTTTT
CASSDSGLGIPGELFF
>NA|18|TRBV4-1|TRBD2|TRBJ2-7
TGCGCCAGCAGCCCCTCGGGAGTTAGCGGGAGCGGGTTTTACGAGCAGTACTTC
CASSPSGVSGSGFYEQYF
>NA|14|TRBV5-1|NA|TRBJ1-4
TGCGCCAGCAGCTCTCAGGGGAGTGATGAAAAACTGTTTTTT
CASSSQGSDEKLFF
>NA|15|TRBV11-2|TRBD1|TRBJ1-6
TGTGCCAGCAGCTTAGGATCAGGGGGCGGTTCACCCCTCCACTTT
CASSLGSGGGSPLHF
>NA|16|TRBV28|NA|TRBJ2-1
TGTGCCAGCAGTTTAGGCGCTAGGGTCGGGGATAATGAGCAGTTCTTC
CASSLGARVGDNEQFF